The clone carrying this TCR beta chain counts as medium-sized (0.01 to 0.1%). V shed 4 bases and J 3 bases; nucleotides not matched to a gene: 7. Germline assignment: CDR1 SEHNR and CDR2 FQNEAQ (reference sequence). The CDR3 is 16 residues long. As the sequencing template, cDNA was produced by extracting RNA and reverse transcribing it. Clones were read by immunoSEQ multiplex PCR, and TCRdb kept only the in-frame ones, dropping some. The data contain under 130,000 clones, approximately 60% of them singletons. The record originates from a study of CD8+ T cells in alopecia areata. The chain links TRBV7-9 to TRBJ2-3; 10 nucleotides line up with TRBD1. The clonotype originates from a human donor in good health. Sequencing used CD4+ T cells sorted from blood. The chain's CDR3 is CASSSLPGQGTDTQYF. The DNA for the CDR3 is TGTGCCAGCAGCTCACTCCCGGGACAGGGGACAGATACGCAGTATTTT.